Following are 18 T cell receptor beta chains from one sample sequenced in a study of T cell responses to AZD1222 COVID-19 vaccine. TCRdb keeps only in-frame clones here, not all; method: immunoSEQ multiplex PCR. The data contain around 150,000 clones, roughly 89% of them singletons. Sample: peripheral blood, taken on day 0 of AZD1222 vaccination. These receptor sequences come from an adult in good health.

The chain has TRBV6-2 or TRBV6-3 and TRBJ1-1, with a tentative D call TRBD1 (5 bases). This CDR3 contains 13 residues. Trimming pared 4 bases from V and 4 bases from J, leaving 10 bases between. Germline V gene lookup returns CDR1 MNHEY and CDR2 SVGEGT. The CDR3 DNA reads as TGTGCCAGCAGTTTCCCGGGGCCCACTGAAGCTTTCTTT. Protein: CASSFPGPTEAFF.

J is TRBJ1-1 and V is TRBV28; TRBD1 matches at 7 bases. J was trimmed by 6 bases and V by 5 bases; bases with no gene match: 3. This CDR3 spans 12 amino acids. CDR1 is MDHEN and CDR2 is SYDVKM in the germline V gene. This chain's CDR3 is CASSTTGAEAFF. CDR3 sequence (DNA): TGTGCCAGCAGTACCACAGGGGCTGAAGCTTTCTTT. Drawing the rest from reference TRBV28 and TRBJ1-1, the complete variable domain is DVKVTQSSRYLVKRTGEKVFLECVQDMDHENMFWYRQDPGLGLRLIYFSYDVKMKEKGDIPEGYSVSREKKERFSLILESASTNQTSMYLCASSTTGAEAFFGQGTRLTVV.

The chain carries TRBV5-4 and TRBJ1-1; D may be TRBD1 (5 bases). The V gene lost 2 bases and the J gene lost 4 bases, with 12 bases spanning the gap. The germline V gene has CDR1 SGHNT and CDR2 YYREEE (reference sequence). The CDR3 totals 14 residues. The CDR3 region is CASSLRGPLTEAFF. In DNA, the CDR3 is TGTGCCAGCAGCTTACGGGGCCCGCTCACTGAAGCTTTCTTT.

The chain links TRBV19 to TRBJ1-2, with D possibly TRBD1 on 6 matching bases. The CDR3 totals 13 residues. Germline V CDR1 and CDR2: LNHDA, SQIVND (reference sequence). Trimming took 3 bases from V and 8 from J, leaving 13 bases between them. CDR3 nucleotide sequence: TGTGCCAGTAGTATCGGGCAGGGGTTGGGCTACACCTTC. Amino acids: CASSIGQGLGYTF.

There are a few counts of this clone. The V gene is TRBV6-1, the J gene TRBJ1-5, with TRBD1 matching over 9 bases. The CDR3 is made up of 15 amino acids. Germline V CDR1 and CDR2: MNHNS, SASEGT. Trimming removed 2 bases from V and 6 bases from J; junction bases left unmatched: 5. The CDR3, as DNA: TGTGCCAGCAGTGAACAGCCGGGACAGGGTCAGCCCCAGCATTTT. As protein: CASSEQPGQGQPQHF.

The chain employs TRBV11-3 and TRBJ2-2; D might be TRBD2 (5 bases). Germline CDR1 and CDR2: SGHNT and YENEEA. Trimming took off 5 bases at V and 4 bases at J, with 14 bases between the two ends. The CDR3 spans 15 residues. CDR3 amino acids: CASSLSEGFTGELFF. CDR3 sequence (DNA): TGTGCCAGCAGCCTGTCCGAGGGATTCACCGGGGAGCTGTTTTTT.

The genes are TRBV30 and TRBJ2-7; 9 bases match TRBD1. CDR1 and CDR2 from the germline V gene are GTSNPN and SVGIG (reference sequence). This CDR3 comprises 12 residues. Trimming took 4 bases from V and 2 from J; bases not matched to a gene: 0. The CDR3 region is CAWNRGPYEQYF. CDR3 nucleotide sequence: TGTGCCTGGAACAGGGGGCCCTACGAGCAGTACTTC.

The chain couples TRBV27 to TRBJ2-2, with TRBD2 as a possible D gene (6 bases). The CDR3 is made up of 16 amino acids. V lost 0 bases and J 5 bases, leaving 13 bases between the germline ends. Germline V CDR1 and CDR2: MNHEY, SMNVEV (reference sequence). The chain's CDR3 is CASSLSAGIGTGELFF. The CDR3 region has the DNA TGTGCCAGCAGTTTATCCGCGGGGATAGGGACCGGGGAGCTGTTTTTT.

V is TRBV19 and J is TRBJ1-1; no definite D call. V shed 8 bases and J shed 4 bases, with 20 bases lying between them. CDR1 LNHDA and CDR2 SQIVND come from the germline V gene (reference sequence). The CDR3 has 15 residues. For the CDR3, the DNA is TGTGCCAGTTACGATTCAAGGATGAAGACCACTGAAGCTTTCTTT. Residues: CASYDSRMKTTEAFF.

The chain couples TRBV5-1 to TRBJ1-3; D unclear. The CDR3 runs 16 residues. Trimming removed 1 base at V and 2 bases at J, with 13 bases between. In germline, CDR1 is SGHRS, CDR2 YFSETQ. The CDR3 protein is CASSLTSPAAGNTIYF. The CDR3 nucleotides are TGCGCCAGCAGCTTGACGAGTCCGGCTGCTGGAAACACCATATATTTT.

This clone was detected a few times. This chain links TRBV5-5 with TRBJ2-7, with a weak D call TRBD1 (6 bases). V gave up 2 bases and J gave up 1 base, with 13 bases separating them. CDR3 length: 15 amino acids. CDR1 is SGHKS, CDR2 YYEKEE, per germline (reference sequence). CDR3 DNA: TGTGCCAGCAGCTTCCTGGGACAAGCGTCCTACGAGCAGTACTTC. Translation: CASSFLGQASYEQYF.

The chain is built from TRBV2 and TRBJ2-5; 8 positions agree with TRBD2. Germline V lookup: CDR1 SNHLY, CDR2 FYNNEI. V dropped 5 bases and J dropped 0; count of bases not matched to a gene: 8. This CDR3 has 16 amino acids. CDR3 amino acids: CASSPIAGRDQETQYF. For the CDR3, the DNA is TGTGCCAGCAGTCCCATAGCGGGGAGAGACCAAGAGACCCAGTACTTC.

The chain carries TRBV19 and TRBJ1-3; 7 bases are a match to TRBD1. After removal of 8 bases from V and 4 bases from J, the junction contained 17 bases not matched to a gene. The germline gives CDR1 LNHDA, CDR2 SQIVND (reference sequence). This CDR3 spans 17 amino acids. CDR3 loop: CASRQGTPLLTGNTIYF. For the CDR3, the DNA is TGTGCCAGTCGACAGGGAACTCCGCTCTTGACGGGAAACACCATATATTTT.

Remarks on this clone: This same CDR3 is encoded by further DNA sequences in the sample. The chain carries TRBV6-1 and TRBJ1-2, with D unresolved. The V end lost 0 bases, the J end lost 5 bases, and 7 bases lay between the germline ends. The CDR3 contains 13 residues. Germline CDR1 and CDR2: MNHNS and SASEGT. In DNA, the CDR3 is TGTGCCAGCAGTGAAGCCAGGCGGTATGGCTACACCTTC. Its protein is CASSEARRYGYTF.

V is TRBV29-1 and J is TRBJ1-6; 9 nucleotides line up with TRBD1. The germline V gene has CDR1 SQVTM and CDR2 ANQGSEA. The CDR3 loop spans 12 amino acids. With V trimmed by 6 bases and J by 8 bases, 2 bases remained unmatched. CDR3 nucleotides: TGCAGCGTGGGACAGGGTGATTCACCCCTCCACTTT. It yields the protein CSVGQGDSPLHF.

The CDR3 nucleotides are TGTGCCAGCAGCGTTAAGGTGAACACTGAAGCTTTCTTT. Residues: CASSVKVNTEAFF. The rearrangement links TRBV6-4 to TRBJ1-1, with D unclear. This CDR3 has 13 amino acids. CDR1 MRHNA and CDR2 SNTAGT come from the germline V gene. Deletions cut 6 bases from V and 0 bases from J, with 8 bases between.

The chain uses TRBV5-4 and TRBJ1-1; no clear D gene. Trimming took 2 bases from V and 5 from J, leaving 10 bases between them. Germline-derived CDR1 and CDR2 are SGHNT and YYREEE (reference sequence). This CDR3 has 13 residues. The CDR3 reads CASSLGIQTEAFF. The CDR3 DNA sequence: TGTGCCAGCAGCTTAGGGATCCAGACTGAAGCTTTCTTT.

The DNA for the CDR3 is TGTGCCAGCAGTTTTTCCCTGAGGGGGCAAGGGGAAAAACTGTTTTTT. Translated: CASSFSLRGQGEKLFF. The J gene is TRBJ1-4, the V gene TRBV28, with TRBD1 matching over 7 bases. V lost 3 bases, J lost 8 bases, and 12 bases stayed unmatched. The CDR3 totals 16 residues. Germline V gives CDR1 MDHEN, CDR2 SYDVKM.